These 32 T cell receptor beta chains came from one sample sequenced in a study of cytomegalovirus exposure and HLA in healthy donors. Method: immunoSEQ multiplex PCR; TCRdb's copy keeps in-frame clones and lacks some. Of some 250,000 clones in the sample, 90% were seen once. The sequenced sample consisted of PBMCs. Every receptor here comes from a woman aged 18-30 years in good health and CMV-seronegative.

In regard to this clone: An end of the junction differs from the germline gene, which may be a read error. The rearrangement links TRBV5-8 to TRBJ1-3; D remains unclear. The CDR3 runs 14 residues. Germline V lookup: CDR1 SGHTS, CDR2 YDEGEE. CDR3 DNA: TGTGCCAGCAGATTGGGAGGGCTTGGAAACACCATATATTTT. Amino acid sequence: CASRLGGLGNTIYF. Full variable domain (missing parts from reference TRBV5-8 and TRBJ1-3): EAGVTQSPTHLIKTRGQQATLRCSPISGHTSVYWYQQALGLGLQFLLWYDEGEERNRGNFPPRFSGRQFPNYSSELNVNALELEDSALYLCASRLGGLGNTIYFGEGSWLTVV.

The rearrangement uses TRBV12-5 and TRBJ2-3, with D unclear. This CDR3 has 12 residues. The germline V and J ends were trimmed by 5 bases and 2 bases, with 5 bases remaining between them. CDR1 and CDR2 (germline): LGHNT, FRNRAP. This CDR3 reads CASGPTTDTQYF. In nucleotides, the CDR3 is TGTGCTAGTGGTCCTACCACAGATACGCAGTATTTT.

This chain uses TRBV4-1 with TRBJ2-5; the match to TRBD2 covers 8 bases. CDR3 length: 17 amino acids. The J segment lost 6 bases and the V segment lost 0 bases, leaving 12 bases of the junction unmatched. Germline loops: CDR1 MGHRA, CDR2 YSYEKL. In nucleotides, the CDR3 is TGCGCCAGCAGCCAAGAACTGCTACGGGGGGGCCGTCAGACCCAGTACTTC. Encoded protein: CASSQELLRGGRQTQYF.

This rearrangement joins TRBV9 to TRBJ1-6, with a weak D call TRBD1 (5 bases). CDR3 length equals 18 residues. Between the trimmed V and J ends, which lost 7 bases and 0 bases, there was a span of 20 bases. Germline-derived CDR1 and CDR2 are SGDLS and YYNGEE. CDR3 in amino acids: CASSREPSRSSYNSPLHF. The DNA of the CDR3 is TGTGCCAGCTCCAGGGAACCGAGTAGGAGCTCCTATAATTCACCCCTCCACTTT.

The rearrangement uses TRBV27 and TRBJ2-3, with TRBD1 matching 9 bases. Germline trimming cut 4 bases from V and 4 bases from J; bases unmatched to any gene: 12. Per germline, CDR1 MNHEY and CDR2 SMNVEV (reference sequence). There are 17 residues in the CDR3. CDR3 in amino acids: CASSSTGTGFKPDTQYF. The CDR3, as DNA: TGTGCCAGCAGTTCCACCGGGACAGGGTTTAAGCCAGATACGCAGTATTTT.

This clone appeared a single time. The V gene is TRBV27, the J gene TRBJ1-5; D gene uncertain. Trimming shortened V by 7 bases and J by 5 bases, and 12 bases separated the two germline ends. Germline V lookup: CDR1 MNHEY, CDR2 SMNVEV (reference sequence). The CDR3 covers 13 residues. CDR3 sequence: CASTAGGDQPQHF. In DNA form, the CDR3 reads TGTGCCAGCACGGCGGGAGGAGATCAGCCCCAGCATTTT.

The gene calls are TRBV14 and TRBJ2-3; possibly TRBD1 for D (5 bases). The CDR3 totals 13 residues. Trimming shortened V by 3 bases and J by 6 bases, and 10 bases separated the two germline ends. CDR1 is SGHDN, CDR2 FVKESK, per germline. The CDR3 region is CASSHRYRDTQYF. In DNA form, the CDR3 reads TGTGCCAGCAGCCACCGATACAGGGATACGCAGTATTTT.

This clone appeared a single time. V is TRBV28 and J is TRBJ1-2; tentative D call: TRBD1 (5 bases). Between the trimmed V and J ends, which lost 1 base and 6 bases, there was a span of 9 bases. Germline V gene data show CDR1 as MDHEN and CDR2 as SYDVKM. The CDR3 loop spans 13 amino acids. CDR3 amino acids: CASSLSQGNGYTF. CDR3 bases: TGTGCCAGCAGTTTATCGCAGGGAAATGGCTACACCTTC.

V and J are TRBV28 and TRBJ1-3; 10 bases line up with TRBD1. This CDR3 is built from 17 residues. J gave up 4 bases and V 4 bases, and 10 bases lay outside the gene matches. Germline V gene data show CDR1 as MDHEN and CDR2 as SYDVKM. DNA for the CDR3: TGTGCCAGCAGTTCAATGCCCGGGACAGGGGACGGAAACACCATATATTTT. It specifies CASSSMPGTGDGNTIYF.

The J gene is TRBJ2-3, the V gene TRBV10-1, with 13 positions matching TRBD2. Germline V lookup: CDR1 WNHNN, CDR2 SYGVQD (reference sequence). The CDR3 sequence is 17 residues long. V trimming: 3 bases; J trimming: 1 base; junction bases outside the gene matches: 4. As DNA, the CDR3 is TGCGCCAGCAGTGACCAAGGACTAGCGGGGGGCACAGATACGCAGTATTTT. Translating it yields CASSDQGLAGGTDTQYF.

In DNA form, the CDR3 reads TGTGCCAGCAGCCCTGACAGGGGTGATCAGCCCCAGCATTTT. It translates to CASSPDRGDQPQHF. The gene calls are TRBV6-1 and TRBJ1-5, with 8 positions matching TRBD1. This CDR3 is 14 amino acids long. The germline gives CDR1 MNHNS, CDR2 SASEGT. V lost 6 bases and J lost 5; bases outside the gene matches: 6.

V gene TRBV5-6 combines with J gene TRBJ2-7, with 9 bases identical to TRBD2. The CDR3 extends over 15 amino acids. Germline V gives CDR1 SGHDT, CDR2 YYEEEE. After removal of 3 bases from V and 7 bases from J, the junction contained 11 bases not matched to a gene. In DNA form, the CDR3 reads TGTGCCAGCAGCTACATAGCGGGGGAGGTGGAGGAGCAGTACTTC. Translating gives CASSYIAGEVEEQYF.

The CDR3 loop reads CASSFRGRPPYTQYF. The CDR3, as DNA: TGTGCCAGCAGTTTTAGAGGGCGCCCTCCCTATACGCAGTATTTT. The chain links TRBV28 to TRBJ2-3; TRBD2 is a possible D gene (5 bases). The CDR3 loop spans 15 amino acids. Germline V gene lookup returns CDR1 MDHEN and CDR2 SYDVKM. V shed 3 bases and J shed 7 bases, with 17 bases lying between them. Supplemented by reference TRBV28 and TRBJ2-3, the full variable domain reads DVKVTQSSRYLVKRTGEKVFLECVQDMDHENMFWYRQDPGLGLRLIYFSYDVKMKEKGDIPEGYSVSREKKERFSLILESASTNQTSMYLCASSFRGRPPYTQYFGPGTRLTVL.

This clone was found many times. The CDR3 loop is CASSLVGGGAETQYF. The CDR3 DNA is TGCGCCAGCAGCTTGGTCGGCGGGGGGGCCGAGACCCAGTACTTC. V gene TRBV5-1 combines with J gene TRBJ2-5, with TRBD2 matching 9 bases. The V and J ends lost 0 bases and 5 bases, in that order; junction bases with no gene match: 5. From germline, CDR1 is SGHRS and CDR2 YFSETQ. The CDR3 has 15 residues.

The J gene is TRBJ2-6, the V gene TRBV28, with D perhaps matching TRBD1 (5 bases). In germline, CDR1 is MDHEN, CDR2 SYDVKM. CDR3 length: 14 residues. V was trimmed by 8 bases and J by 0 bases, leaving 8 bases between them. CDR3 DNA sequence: TGTGCCAGCGGGGCGACCTCTGGGGCCAACGTCCTGACTTTC. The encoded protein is CASGATSGANVLTF.

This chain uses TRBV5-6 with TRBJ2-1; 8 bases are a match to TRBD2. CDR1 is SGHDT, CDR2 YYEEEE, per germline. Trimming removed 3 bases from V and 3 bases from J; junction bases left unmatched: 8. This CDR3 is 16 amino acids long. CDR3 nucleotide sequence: TGTGCCAGCAGCTATACCCGGGGACTAGTCTACAATGAGCAGTTCTTC. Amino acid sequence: CASSYTRGLVYNEQFF. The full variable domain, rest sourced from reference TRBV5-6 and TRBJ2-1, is DAGVTQSPTHLIKTRGQQVTLRCSPKSGHDTVSWYQQALGQGPQFIFQYYEEEERQRGNFPDRFSGHQFPNYSSELNVNALLLGDSALYLCASSYTRGLVYNEQFFGPGTRLTVL.

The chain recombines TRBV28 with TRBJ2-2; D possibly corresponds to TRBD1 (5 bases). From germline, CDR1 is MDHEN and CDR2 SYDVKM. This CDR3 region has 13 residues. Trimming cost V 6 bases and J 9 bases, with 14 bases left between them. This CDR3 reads CASSFDSLRELFF. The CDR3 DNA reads TGTGCCAGCAGCTTCGACAGTTTGCGGGAGCTGTTTTTT.

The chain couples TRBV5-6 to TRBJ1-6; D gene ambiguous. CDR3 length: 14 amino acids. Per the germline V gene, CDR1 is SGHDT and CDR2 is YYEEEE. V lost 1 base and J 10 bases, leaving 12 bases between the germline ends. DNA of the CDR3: TGTGCCAGCAGCTTGAGGACGGAGGGCTCACCCCTCCACTTT. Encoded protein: CASSLRTEGSPLHF.

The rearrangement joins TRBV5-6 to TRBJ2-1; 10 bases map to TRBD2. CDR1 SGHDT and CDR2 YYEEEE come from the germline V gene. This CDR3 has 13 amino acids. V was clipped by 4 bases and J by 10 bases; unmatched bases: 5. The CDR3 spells CASSPGTSDEQFF. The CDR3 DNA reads TGTGCCAGCAGCCCCGGGACTAGCGACGAGCAGTTCTTC. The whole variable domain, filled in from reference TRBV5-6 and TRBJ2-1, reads DAGVTQSPTHLIKTRGQQVTLRCSPKSGHDTVSWYQQALGQGPQFIFQYYEEEERQRGNFPDRFSGHQFPNYSSELNVNALLLGDSALYLCASSPGTSDEQFFGPGTRLTVL.

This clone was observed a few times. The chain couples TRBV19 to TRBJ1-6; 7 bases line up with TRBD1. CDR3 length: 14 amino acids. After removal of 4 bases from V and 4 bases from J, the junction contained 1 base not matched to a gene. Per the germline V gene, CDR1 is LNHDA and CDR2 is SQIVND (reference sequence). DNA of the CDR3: TGTGCCAGTAGTAGGGGACAGTATAATTCACCCCTCCACTTT. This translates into CASSRGQYNSPLHF.

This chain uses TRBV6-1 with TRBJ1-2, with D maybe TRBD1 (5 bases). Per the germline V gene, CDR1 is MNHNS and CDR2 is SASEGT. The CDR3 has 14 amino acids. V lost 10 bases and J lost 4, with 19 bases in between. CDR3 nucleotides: TGTGCCAACCACGATTCAGGGTTGGCCTATGGCTACACCTTC. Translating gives CANHDSGLAYGYTF.

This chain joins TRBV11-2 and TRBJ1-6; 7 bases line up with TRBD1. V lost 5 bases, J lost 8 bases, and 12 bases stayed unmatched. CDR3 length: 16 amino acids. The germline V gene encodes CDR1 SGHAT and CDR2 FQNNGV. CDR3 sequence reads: CASSPLRGRRDSPLHF. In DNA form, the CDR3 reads TGTGCCAGCAGCCCCCTAAGGGGGCGCAGGGATTCACCCCTCCACTTT.

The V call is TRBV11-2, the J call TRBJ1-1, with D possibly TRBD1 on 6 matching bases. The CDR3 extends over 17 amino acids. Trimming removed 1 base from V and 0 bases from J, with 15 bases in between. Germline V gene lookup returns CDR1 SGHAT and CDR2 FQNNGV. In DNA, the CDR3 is TGTGCCAGCAGCTTAGGAGGAACAGGGCACCTGAACACTGAAGCTTTCTTT. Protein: CASSLGGTGHLNTEAFF.

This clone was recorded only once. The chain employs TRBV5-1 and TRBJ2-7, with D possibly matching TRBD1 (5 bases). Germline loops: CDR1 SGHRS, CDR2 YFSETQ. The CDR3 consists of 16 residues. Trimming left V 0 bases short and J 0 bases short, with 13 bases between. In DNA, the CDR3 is TGCGCCAGCAGCTTGGGGAAGGAAGACAGCTCCTACGAGCAGTACTTC. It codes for CASSLGKEDSSYEQYF.

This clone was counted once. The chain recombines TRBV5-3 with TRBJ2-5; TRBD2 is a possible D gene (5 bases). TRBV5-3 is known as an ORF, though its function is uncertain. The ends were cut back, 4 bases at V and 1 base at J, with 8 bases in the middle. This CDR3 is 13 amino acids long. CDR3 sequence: CARSRGSQETQYF. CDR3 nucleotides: TGTGCCAGAAGCCGGGGAAGCCAAGAGACCCAGTACTTC.

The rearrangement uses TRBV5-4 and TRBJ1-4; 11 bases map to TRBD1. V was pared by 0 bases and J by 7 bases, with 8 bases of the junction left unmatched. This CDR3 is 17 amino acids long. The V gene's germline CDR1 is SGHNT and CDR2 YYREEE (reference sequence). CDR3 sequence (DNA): TGTGCCAGCAGCTTGGCGGGACAGGGGGTTCGGGGTGAAAAACTGTTTTTT. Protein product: CASSLAGQGVRGEKLFF.

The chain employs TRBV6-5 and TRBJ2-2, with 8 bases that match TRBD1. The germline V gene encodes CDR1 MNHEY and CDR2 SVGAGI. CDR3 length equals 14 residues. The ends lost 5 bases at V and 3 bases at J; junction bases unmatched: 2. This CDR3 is CASSMDRDTGELFF. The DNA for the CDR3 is TGTGCCAGCAGTATGGACAGGGACACCGGGGAGCTGTTTTTT.

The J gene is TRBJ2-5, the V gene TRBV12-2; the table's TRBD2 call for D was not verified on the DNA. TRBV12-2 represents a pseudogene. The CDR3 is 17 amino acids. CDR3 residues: CASRPSSASGTQETQYF. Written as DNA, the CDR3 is TGTGCAAGTCGCCCCTCTTCGGCTAGCGGGACCCAAGAGACCCAGTACTTC.

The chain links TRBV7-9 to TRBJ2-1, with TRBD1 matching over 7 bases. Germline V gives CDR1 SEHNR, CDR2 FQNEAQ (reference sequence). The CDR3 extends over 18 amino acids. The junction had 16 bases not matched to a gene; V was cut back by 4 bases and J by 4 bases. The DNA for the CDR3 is TGTGCCAGCAGCTCTCCCCGTCTTCGGGACAGTACTTACAATGAGCAGTTCTTC. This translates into CASSSPRLRDSTYNEQFF. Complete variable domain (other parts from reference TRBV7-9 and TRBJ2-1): DTGVSQNPRHKITKRGQNVTFRCDPISEHNRLYWYRQTLGQGPEFLTYFQNEAQLEKSRLLSDRFSAERPKGSFSTLEIQRTEQGDSAMYLCASSSPRLRDSTYNEQFFGPGTRLTVL.

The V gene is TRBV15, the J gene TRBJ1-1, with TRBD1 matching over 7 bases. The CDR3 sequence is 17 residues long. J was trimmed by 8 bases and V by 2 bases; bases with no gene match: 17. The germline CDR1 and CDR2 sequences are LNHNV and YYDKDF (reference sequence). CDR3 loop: CATSRPPGQAPLLEAFF. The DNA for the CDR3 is TGTGCCACCAGCAGACCTCCCGGACAGGCGCCGCTCCTAGAAGCTTTCTTT.

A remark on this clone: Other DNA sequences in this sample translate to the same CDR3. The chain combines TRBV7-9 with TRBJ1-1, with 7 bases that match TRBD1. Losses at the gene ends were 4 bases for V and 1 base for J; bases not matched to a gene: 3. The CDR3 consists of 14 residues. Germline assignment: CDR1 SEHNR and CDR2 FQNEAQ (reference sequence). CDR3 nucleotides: TGTGCCAGCAGCTCCGACAGGGAGAACACTGAAGCTTTCTTT. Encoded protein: CASSSDRENTEAFF.

The CDR3 coding sequence is TGTGCCAGCAGCATCAACCAGGGGCCCTACTCTGGAAACACCATATATTTT. Translation gives CASSINQGPYSGNTIYF. The chain is built from TRBV9 and TRBJ1-3; a weak D match, TRBD1 (6 bases). V lost 4 bases and J 0 bases, leaving 17 bases between the germline ends. Germline assignment: CDR1 SGDLS and CDR2 YYNGEE. The CDR3 consists of 17 residues.